Shown below are 8 T cell receptor beta chains from a single sample sequenced in a study of beta chain features in type 1 diabetes. Reverse transcription of all isolated RNA meant that expressed TCRB transcripts were sequenced. The method was immunoSEQ multiplex PCR; TCRdb's version includes in-frame clones alone and lacks a portion of them. The sample has roughly 450,000 clones, 11% seen once. Sequenced material: naive CD4+ T cells from blood. The receptor set was obtained from a woman aged 18 to 35 in good health.

V and J are TRBV30 and TRBJ2-2; D is perhaps TRBD1 (6 bases). CDR3 length equals 13 residues. Trimming stripped 8 bases from V and 7 bases from J, with 17 bases between. Germline V CDR1 and CDR2: GTSNPN, SVGIG (reference sequence). The CDR3 here is CARRDTVGGELFF. The CDR3 DNA reads as TGTGCCCGAAGGGACACCGTGGGCGGGGAGCTGTTTTTT. The complete variable domain, with remaining parts taken from reference TRBV30 and TRBJ2-2, reads SQTIHQWPATLVQPVGSPLSLECTVEGTSNPNLYWYRQAAGRGLQLLFYSVGIGQISSEVPQNLSASRPQDRQFILSSKKLLLSDSGFYLCARRDTVGGELFFGEGSRLTVL.

V gene TRBV5-1 combines with J gene TRBJ2-2; D is possibly TRBD1 (5 bases). Trimming shortened V by 5 bases and J by 6 bases, and 14 bases separated the two germline ends. CDR1 is SGHRS and CDR2 is YFSETQ in the germline V gene. The CDR3 is 14 residues long. In nucleotides, the CDR3 is TGCGCCAGCAGGGGAACAGGATCGCCCGGGGAGCTGTTTTTT. Amino acids: CASRGTGSPGELFF.

This clone has more than one count but fewer than ten. The rearrangement links TRBV30 to TRBJ2-3, with TRBD2 as a possible D gene (6 bases). The CDR3 has 17 amino acids. With 0 bases removed from V and 3 bases from J, the gap between germline ends came to 19 bases. CDR1 GTSNPN and CDR2 SVGIG come from the germline V gene (reference sequence). CDR3 DNA sequence: TGTGCCTGGAGTGTAATGGCGGGACCCCGGGGAACAGATACGCAGTATTTT. Translated, it gives CAWSVMAGPRGTDTQYF.

J is TRBJ1-5 and V is TRBV7-2, with D maybe TRBD1 (5 bases). This CDR3 is 16 amino acids long. Germline values: CDR1 SGHTA, CDR2 FQGNSA. The germline V and J ends were trimmed by 3 bases and 6 bases, with 18 bases remaining between them. This chain's CDR3 is CASSFSPIGGSQPQHF. CDR3 in DNA: TGTGCCAGCAGCTTTTCCCCAATTGGGGGGAGTCAGCCCCAGCATTTT.

This clone was seen more than once but under ten times. The V gene is TRBV7-9, the J gene TRBJ2-5, with D possibly matching TRBD2 (6 bases). CDR3 size: 15 residues. Trimming cost V 4 bases and J 5 bases, with 17 bases left between them. Per the germline V gene, CDR1 is SEHNR and CDR2 is FQNEAQ (reference sequence). The CDR3 sequence is CASSWGLPGGETQYF. Written as DNA, the CDR3 is TGTGCCAGCAGCTGGGGACTGCCAGGTGGGGAGACCCAGTACTTC.

V gene TRBV9 combines with J gene TRBJ2-7, with no clear D. From germline, CDR1 is SGDLS and CDR2 YYNGEE. V gave up 0 bases and J gave up 6 bases, with 10 bases separating them. CDR3 length: 13 amino acids. The CDR3 sequence: CASSVDRAGEQYF. In nucleotides, the CDR3 is TGTGCCAGCAGCGTAGACCGGGCTGGCGAGCAGTACTTC.

This clone was recorded only once. This chain uses TRBV9 with TRBJ2-1, with D perhaps being TRBD1 or TRBD2 (6 bases each). V lost 2 bases and J lost 8, with 14 bases in between. CDR3 length equals 14 residues. Germline lookup yields CDR1 SGDLS and CDR2 YYNGEE. CDR3 in DNA: TGTGCCAGCAGCGTGGGGGGCTGGGTCGATGAGCAGTTCTTC. This gives the protein CASSVGGWVDEQFF.

In this sample, this clone turned up a few times. The CDR3 loop reads CASSPAPPSSYNEQFF. CDR3 sequence (DNA): TGTGCCAGCAGCCCTGCCCCCCCAAGCTCCTACAATGAGCAGTTCTTC. This chain connects TRBV7-6 to TRBJ2-1; D gene uncertain. Trimming pared 5 bases from V and 0 bases from J, leaving 14 bases between. Germline loops: CDR1 SGHVS, CDR2 FNYEAQ. CDR3 length: 16 amino acids.